Listed below are T cell receptor beta chains from one sample, sequenced in a study of CD8+CD57+ T cells in acquired aplastic anemia. TCRdb re-analysed the reads in MiXCR, keeping a single row per CDR3 protein. Here the sample spans 150,000 to 200,000 distinct CDR3 sequences, around 48% being singletons. Sequenced input: sorted CD4+, CD8+, or CD8+CD57+ T cells (not recorded which) from PBMCs. These receptors originate from a human donor with aplastic anemia. CDR3s include the opening cysteine and the closing phenylalanine or tryptophan. Each record gives: J gene, V gene, clone size, D gene, CDR3 DNA, CDR3 protein. A D gene is named only where the DNA matches it firmly. Size tells how often a clone was seen (once, few, many) or the class of an expanded clone, and some rows leave it out.

J gene: TRBJ1-1; V gene: TRBV5-6; clone size: many; D gene: TRBD1; CDR3 DNA: TGTGCCAGCAGCTACACCGGGACAGGGAACACTGAAGCTTTCTTT; CDR3 protein: CASSYTGTGNTEAFF
J gene: TRBJ2-1; V gene: TRBV12-3/TRBV12-4; clone size: .; D gene: TRBD1; CDR3 DNA: TGTGCCAGCAGTTCCACCGGACAGGGGGTCCCGTTCTTC; CDR3 protein: CASSSTGQGVPFF
J gene: TRBJ2-1; V gene: TRBV29-1; clone size: .; D gene: .; CDR3 DNA: TGCAGCGTTGAGGCGTCCTACAATGAGCAGTTCTTC; CDR3 protein: CSVEASYNEQFF
J gene: TRBJ2-7; V gene: TRBV7-9; clone size: .; D gene: TRBD2; CDR3 DNA: TGTGCCAGCACCAACGGGGGGGGGGCGCAGAACGAGCAGTACTTC; CDR3 protein: CASTNGGGAQNEQYF
J gene: TRBJ2-7; V gene: TRBV2; clone size: once; D gene: .; CDR3 DNA: TGTGCCAGCAGCTTAGGGGGGGCCACCTACGAGCAGTACTTC; CDR3 protein: CASSLGGATYEQYF
J gene: TRBJ2-3; V gene: TRBV29-1; clone size: .; D gene: TRBD2; CDR3 DNA: TGCAGCGTTGTCGTTCTAGCGGGTAACACAGATACGCAGTATTTT; CDR3 protein: CSVVVLAGNTDTQYF
J gene: TRBJ1-1; V gene: TRBV7-9; clone size: many; D gene: TRBD1; CDR3 DNA: TGTGCCAGCAGCTTAGAGGTTTGGACAGGCAGCGGGAACACTGAAGCTTTCTTT; CDR3 protein: CASSLEVWTGSGNTEAFF
J gene: TRBJ2-2; V gene: TRBV6-1; clone size: few; D gene: .; CDR3 DNA: TGTGCCAGCAGTATCAGGAGCGCCGGGGAGCTGTTTTTT; CDR3 protein: CASSIRSAGELFF
J gene: TRBJ2-5; V gene: TRBV19; clone size: few; D gene: .; CDR3 DNA: TGTGCCAGTAGTATAGTGGGGGGCGCCCAAGAGACCCAGTACTTC; CDR3 protein: CASSIVGGAQETQYF
J gene: TRBJ2-3; V gene: TRBV19; clone size: .; D gene: TRBD2; CDR3 DNA: TGTGCCAGTAGCAGGACTAGCGGGAGAAATACGCAGTATTTT; CDR3 protein: CASSRTSGRNTQYF
J gene: TRBJ1-1; V gene: TRBV10-3; clone size: .; D gene: TRBD1; CDR3 DNA: TGTGCCATCAGTGACCCGGACAGGGGTGACACTGAAGCTTTCTTT; CDR3 protein: CAISDPDRGDTEAFF
J gene: TRBJ2-5; V gene: TRBV19; clone size: once; D gene: .; CDR3 DNA: TGTGCCAGTAGTAAAATGGGGCTAGACAGGGAGACCCAGTACTTC; CDR3 protein: CASSKMGLDRETQYF
J gene: TRBJ2-5; V gene: TRBV14; clone size: many; D gene: .; CDR3 DNA: TGTGCCAGCAGCCAACTGGCGAACAGGCCAGAGACCCAGTACTTC; CDR3 protein: CASSQLANRPETQYF
J gene: TRBJ2-3; V gene: TRBV20-1; clone size: .; D gene: .; CDR3 DNA: TGCAGTGCTAGCACAGATACGCAGTATTTT; CDR3 protein: CSASTDTQYF
J gene: TRBJ1-2; V gene: TRBV7-2; clone size: .; D gene: .; CDR3 DNA: TGTGCCAGCAGCTTAGATTGGATAAATGGCTACACCTTC; CDR3 protein: CASSLDWINGYTF
J gene: TRBJ2-7; V gene: TRBV6-5; clone size: few; D gene: .; CDR3 DNA: TGTGCCAGCAGTTCACTCTCCTACGAGCGGTACTTC; CDR3 protein: CASSSLSYERYF
J gene: TRBJ1-1; V gene: TRBV20-1; clone size: .; D gene: .; CDR3 DNA: TGCAGTGCAGTACGTCAGGGGATGAACACTGAAGCTTTCTTT; CDR3 protein: CSAVRQGMNTEAFF
J gene: TRBJ2-7; V gene: TRBV20-1; clone size: .; D gene: TRBD2; CDR3 DNA: TGCAGTGGGGCGGGGGGGGCCAACGAGCAGTACTTC; CDR3 protein: CSGAGGANEQYF
J gene: TRBJ2-7; V gene: TRBV24-1; clone size: many; D gene: TRBD2; CDR3 DNA: TGTGCCACCAGTGATTTCCGGGAGGGCGAGCAGTACTTC; CDR3 protein: CATSDFREGEQYF
J gene: TRBJ1-5; V gene: TRBV10-2; clone size: .; D gene: .; CDR3 DNA: TGCGCCAGCAGTGAGTGGGGCAATCAGCCCCAGCATTTT; CDR3 protein: CASSEWGNQPQHF